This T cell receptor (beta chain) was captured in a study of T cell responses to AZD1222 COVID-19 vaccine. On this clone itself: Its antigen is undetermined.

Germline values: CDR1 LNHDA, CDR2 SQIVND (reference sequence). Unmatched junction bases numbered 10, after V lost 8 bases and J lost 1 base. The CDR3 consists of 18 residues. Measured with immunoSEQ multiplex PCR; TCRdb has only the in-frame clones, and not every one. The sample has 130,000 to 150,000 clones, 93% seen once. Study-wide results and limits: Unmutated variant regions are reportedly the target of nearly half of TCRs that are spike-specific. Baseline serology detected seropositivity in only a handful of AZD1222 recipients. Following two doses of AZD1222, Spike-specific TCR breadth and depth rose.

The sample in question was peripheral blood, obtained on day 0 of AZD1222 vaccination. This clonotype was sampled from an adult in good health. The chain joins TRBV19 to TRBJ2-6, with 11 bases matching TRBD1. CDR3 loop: CASGMTGTGGSGANVLTF. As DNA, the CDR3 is TGTGCCAGTGGGATGACCGGGACAGGGGGTTCTGGGGCCAACGTCCTGACTTTC.